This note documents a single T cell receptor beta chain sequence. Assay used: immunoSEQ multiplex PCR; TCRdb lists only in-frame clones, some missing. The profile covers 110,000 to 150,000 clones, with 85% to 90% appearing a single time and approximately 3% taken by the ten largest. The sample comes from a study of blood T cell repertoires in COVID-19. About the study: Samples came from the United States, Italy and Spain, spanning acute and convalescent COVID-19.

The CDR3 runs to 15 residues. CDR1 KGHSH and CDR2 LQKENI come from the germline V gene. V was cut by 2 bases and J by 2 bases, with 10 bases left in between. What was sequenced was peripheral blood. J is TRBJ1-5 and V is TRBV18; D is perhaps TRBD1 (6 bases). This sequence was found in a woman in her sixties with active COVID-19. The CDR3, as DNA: TGTGCCAGCTCACCAAGGGCAGGGGGCAATCAGCCCCAGCATTTT. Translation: CASSPRAGGNQPQHF.